This TCR beta chain was observed in a study of shared clonotypes between healthy human individuals. For this clone: Its antigen is unidentified.

Study-wide results and limits: Large depth notwithstanding, sorted-subset sequencing proved incomplete by rarefaction.

Clones were read by immunoSEQ multiplex PCR, and TCRdb kept only the in-frame ones, dropping some. The table includes 950,000 to 1,300,000 clones, about 80% detected once. Recent vaccinations or acute infections were absent in the healthy HIV-negative adult donors. Splitting the CD4+ cells yielded a CD45RA+ naive subset and a CD45RA-negative memory subset. The CDR3 length is 18 residues. Germline CDR1 and CDR2: SNHLY and FYNNEI. With 4 bases removed from V and 3 bases from J, the gap between germline ends came to 25 bases. This chain uses TRBV2 with TRBJ2-7; tentative D call: TRBD1 (5 bases). Sequencing was carried out using memory CD4+ T cells sorted from blood. Indicated subset: CD45RA-negative fraction. This TCR derives from a man between 18 and 35 years old in good health. The CDR3 loop reads CASSGIGKLSRGHYEQYF. CDR3 nucleotide sequence: TGTGCCAGCAGTGGGATAGGGAAATTATCCCGAGGACACTACGAGCAGTACTTC.